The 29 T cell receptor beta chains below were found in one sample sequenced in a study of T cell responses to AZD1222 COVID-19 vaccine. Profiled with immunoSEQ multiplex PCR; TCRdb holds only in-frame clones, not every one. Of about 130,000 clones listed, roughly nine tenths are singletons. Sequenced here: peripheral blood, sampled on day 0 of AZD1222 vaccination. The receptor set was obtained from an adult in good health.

Here the CDR3 DNA reads TGTGCCAGCAGCCCGGGAGGACAGGGCACGTATGGCTACACCTTC. Residues: CASSPGGQGTYGYTF. The rearrangement links TRBV7-8 to TRBJ1-2; 8 bases fit TRBD1. After removal of 5 bases from V and 5 bases from J, the junction contained 10 bases not matched to a gene. Germline V lookup: CDR1 SGHVS, CDR2 FQNEAQ. CDR3 length: 15 residues.

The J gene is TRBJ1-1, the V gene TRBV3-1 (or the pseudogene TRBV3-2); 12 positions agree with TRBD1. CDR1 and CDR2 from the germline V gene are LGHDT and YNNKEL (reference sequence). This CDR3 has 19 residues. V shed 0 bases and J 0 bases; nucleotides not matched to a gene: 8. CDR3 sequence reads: CASSQDRGQGAFLNTEAFF. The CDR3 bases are TGTGCCAGCAGCCAAGATCGGGGACAGGGGGCATTCTTGAACACTGAAGCTTTCTTT.

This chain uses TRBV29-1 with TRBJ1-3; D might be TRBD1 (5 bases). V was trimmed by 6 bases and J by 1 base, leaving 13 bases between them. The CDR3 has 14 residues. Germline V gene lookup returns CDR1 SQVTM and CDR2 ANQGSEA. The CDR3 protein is CSVTGTDSGNTIYF. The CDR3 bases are TGCAGCGTGACCGGGACGGATTCTGGAAACACCATATATTTT.

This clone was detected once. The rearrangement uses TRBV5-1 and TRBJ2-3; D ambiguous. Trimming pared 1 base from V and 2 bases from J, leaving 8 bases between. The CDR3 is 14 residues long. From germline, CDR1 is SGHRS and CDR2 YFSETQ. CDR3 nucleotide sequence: TGCGCCAGCAGCTTGTCACGGGCCACAGATACGCAGTATTTT. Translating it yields CASSLSRATDTQYF. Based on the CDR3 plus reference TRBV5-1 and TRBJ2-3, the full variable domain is KAGVTQTPRYLIKTRGQQVTLSCSPISGHRSVSWYQQTPGQGLQFLFEYFSETQRNKGNFPGRFSGRQFSNSRSEMNVSTLELGDSALYLCASSLSRATDTQYFGPGTRLTVL.

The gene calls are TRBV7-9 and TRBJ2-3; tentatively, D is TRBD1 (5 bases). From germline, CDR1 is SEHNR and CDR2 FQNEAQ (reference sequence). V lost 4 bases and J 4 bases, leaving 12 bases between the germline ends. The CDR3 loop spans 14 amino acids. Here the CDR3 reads CASSYGGASDTQYF. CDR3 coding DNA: TGTGCCAGCAGCTACGGTGGGGCCTCAGATACGCAGTATTTT.

CDR3 sequence: CASSFFEKLFF. The DNA of the CDR3 is TGTGCCAGCAGTTTTTTTGAAAAACTGTTTTTT. V gene TRBV28 combines with J gene TRBJ1-4; D remains unclear. The CDR3 is 11 residues long. Germline V gives CDR1 MDHEN, CDR2 SYDVKM. Trimming removed 3 bases from V and 7 bases from J, with 3 bases in between.

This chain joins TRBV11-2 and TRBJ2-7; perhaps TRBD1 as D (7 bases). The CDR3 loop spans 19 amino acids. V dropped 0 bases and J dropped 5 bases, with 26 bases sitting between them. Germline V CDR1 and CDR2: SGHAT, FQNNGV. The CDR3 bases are TGTGCCAGCAGCTTAGAATGGGCCAGGGGGACCCTGGGGAGGAACGAGCAGTACTTC. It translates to CASSLEWARGTLGRNEQYF.

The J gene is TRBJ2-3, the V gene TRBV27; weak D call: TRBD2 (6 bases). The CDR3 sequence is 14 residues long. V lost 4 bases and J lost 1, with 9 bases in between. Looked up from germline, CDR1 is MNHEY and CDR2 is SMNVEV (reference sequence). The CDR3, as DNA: TGTGCCAGCAGTTCTCCTAGCGGCACAGATACGCAGTATTTT. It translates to CASSSPSGTDTQYF.

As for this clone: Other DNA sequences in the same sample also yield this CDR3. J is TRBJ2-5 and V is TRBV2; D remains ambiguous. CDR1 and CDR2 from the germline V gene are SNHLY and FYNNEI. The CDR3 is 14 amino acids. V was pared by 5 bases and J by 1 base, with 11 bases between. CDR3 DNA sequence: TGTGCCAGCAGTAACGGTCGTGGCCAAGAGACCCAGTACTTC. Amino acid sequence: CASSNGRGQETQYF.

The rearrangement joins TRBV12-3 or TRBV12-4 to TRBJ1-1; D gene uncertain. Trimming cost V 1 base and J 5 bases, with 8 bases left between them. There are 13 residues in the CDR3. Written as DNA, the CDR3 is TGTGCCAGCAGTTTAGGAGGTGAAACTGAAGCTTTCTTT. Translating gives CASSLGGETEAFF.

The CDR3 DNA reads as TGTGCCAGCAGCCAGGGGACGGGGTCCAATCAGCCCCAGCATTTT. This codes for CASSQGTGSNQPQHF. The chain combines TRBV5-5 with TRBJ1-5; D is possibly TRBD1 (6 bases). The CDR3 runs to 15 residues. CDR1 is SGHKS, CDR2 YYEKEE, per germline (reference sequence). V dropped 4 bases and J dropped 3 bases, with 14 bases sitting between them.

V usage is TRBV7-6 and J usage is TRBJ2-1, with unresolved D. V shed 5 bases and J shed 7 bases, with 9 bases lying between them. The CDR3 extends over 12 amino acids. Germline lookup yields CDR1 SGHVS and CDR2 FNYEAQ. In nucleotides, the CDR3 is TGTGCCAGCAGCCAAAGCTGGAATGAGCAGTTCTTC. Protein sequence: CASSQSWNEQFF.

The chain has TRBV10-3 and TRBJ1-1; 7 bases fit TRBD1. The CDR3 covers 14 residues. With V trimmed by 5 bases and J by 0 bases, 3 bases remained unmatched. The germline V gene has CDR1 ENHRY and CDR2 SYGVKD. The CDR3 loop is CAISPGQMNTEAFF. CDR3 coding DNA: TGTGCCATCAGTCCGGGACAGATGAACACTGAAGCTTTCTTT.

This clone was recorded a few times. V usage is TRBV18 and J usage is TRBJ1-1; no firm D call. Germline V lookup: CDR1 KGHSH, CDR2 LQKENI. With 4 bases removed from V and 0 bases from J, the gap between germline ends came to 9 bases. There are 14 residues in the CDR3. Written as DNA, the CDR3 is TGTGCCAGCTCACGGGGAGTTATGAACACTGAAGCTTTCTTT. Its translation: CASSRGVMNTEAFF.

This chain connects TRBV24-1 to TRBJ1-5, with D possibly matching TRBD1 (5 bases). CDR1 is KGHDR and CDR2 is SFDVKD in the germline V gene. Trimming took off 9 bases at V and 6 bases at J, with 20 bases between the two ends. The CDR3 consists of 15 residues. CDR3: CATPLYSREGQPQHF. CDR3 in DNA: TGTGCCACCCCTCTATATAGCAGGGAAGGTCAGCCCCAGCATTTT.

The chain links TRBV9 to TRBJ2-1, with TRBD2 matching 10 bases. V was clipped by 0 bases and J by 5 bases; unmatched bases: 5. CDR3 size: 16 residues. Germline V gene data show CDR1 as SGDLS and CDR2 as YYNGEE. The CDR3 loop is CASSVGPSGGDNEQFF. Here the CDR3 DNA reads TGTGCCAGCAGCGTAGGCCCCAGCGGGGGGGACAATGAGCAGTTCTTC. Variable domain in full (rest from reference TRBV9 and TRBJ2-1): DSGVTQTPKHLITATGQRVTLRCSPRSGDLSVYWYQQSLDQGLQFLIQYYNGEERAKGNILERFSAQQFPDLHSELNLSSLELGDSALYFCASSVGPSGGDNEQFFGPGTRLTVL.

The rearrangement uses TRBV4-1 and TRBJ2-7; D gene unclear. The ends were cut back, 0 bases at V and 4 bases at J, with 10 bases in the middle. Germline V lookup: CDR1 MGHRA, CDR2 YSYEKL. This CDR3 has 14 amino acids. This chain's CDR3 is CASSQEHQSYEQYF. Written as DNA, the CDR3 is TGCGCCAGCAGCCAAGAACATCAGAGTTACGAGCAGTACTTC.

In DNA, the CDR3 is TGCGCCAGCAGCTTGGTTGGGGTCATGAACACTGAAGCTTTCTTT. Protein product: CASSLVGVMNTEAFF. The chain combines TRBV5-1 with TRBJ1-1; D not resolved. Trimming took 0 bases from V and 0 from J, leaving 9 bases between them. Germline V CDR1 and CDR2: SGHRS, YFSETQ. The CDR3 is made up of 15 amino acids.

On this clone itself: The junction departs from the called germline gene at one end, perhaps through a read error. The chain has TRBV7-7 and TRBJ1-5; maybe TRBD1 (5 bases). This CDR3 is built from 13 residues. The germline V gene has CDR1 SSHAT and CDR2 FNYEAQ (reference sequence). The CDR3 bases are TGTGCTAGCAGCCGACAGCCCGATCAGCCCCAGCATTTT. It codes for CASSRQPDQPQHF.

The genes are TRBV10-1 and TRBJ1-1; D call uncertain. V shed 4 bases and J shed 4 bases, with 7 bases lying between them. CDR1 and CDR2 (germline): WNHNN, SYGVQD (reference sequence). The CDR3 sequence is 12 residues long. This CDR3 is CASSGLGTEAFF. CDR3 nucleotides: TGCGCCAGCAGTGGTTTGGGCACTGAAGCTTTCTTT.

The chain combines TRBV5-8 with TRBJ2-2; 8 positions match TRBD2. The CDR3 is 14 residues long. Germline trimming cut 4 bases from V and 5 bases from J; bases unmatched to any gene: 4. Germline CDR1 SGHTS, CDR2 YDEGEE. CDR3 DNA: TGTGCCAGCAGCATTCGGGGGGGTACCGGGGAGCTGTTTTTT. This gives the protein CASSIRGGTGELFF.

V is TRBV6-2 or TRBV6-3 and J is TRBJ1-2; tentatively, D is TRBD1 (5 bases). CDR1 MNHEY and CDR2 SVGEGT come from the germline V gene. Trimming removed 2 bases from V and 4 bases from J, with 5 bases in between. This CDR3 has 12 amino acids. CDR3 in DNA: TGTGCCAGCAGTTACGGGGCCTATGGCTACACCTTC. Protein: CASSYGAYGYTF.

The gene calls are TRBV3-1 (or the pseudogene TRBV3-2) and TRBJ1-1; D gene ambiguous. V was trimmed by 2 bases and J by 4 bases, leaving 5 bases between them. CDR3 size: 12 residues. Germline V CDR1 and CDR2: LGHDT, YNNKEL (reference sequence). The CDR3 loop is CASSQLGTEAFF. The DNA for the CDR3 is TGTGCCAGCAGCCAACTGGGCACTGAAGCTTTCTTT.

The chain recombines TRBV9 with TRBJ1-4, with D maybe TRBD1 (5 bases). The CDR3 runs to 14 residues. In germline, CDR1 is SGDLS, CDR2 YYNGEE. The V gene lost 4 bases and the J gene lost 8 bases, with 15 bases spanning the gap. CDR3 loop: CASSPRGGYEKLFF. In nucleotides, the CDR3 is TGTGCCAGCAGCCCCCGGGGGGGATACGAAAAACTGTTTTTT.

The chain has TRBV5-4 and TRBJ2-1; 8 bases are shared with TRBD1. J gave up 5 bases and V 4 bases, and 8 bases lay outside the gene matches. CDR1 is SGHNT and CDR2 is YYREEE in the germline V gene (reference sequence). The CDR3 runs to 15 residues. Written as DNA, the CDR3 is TGTGCCAGCAGCACCCGGGACAGGAGACACAATGAGCAGTTCTTC. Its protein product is CASSTRDRRHNEQFF.

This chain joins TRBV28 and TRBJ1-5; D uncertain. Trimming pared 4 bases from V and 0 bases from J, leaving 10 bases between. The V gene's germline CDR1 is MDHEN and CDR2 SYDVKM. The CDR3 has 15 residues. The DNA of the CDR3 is TGTGCCAGCAGTTCATTACATTCTAGCAATCAGCCCCAGCATTTT. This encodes CASSSLHSSNQPQHF.

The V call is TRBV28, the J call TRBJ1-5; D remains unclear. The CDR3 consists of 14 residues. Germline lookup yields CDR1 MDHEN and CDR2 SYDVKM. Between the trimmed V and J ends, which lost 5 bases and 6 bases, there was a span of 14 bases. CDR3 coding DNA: TGTGCCAGCAGTCCCTCAGACCAAATTCAGCCCCAGCATTTT. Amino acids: CASSPSDQIQPQHF. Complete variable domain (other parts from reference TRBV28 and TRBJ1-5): DVKVTQSSRYLVKRTGEKVFLECVQDMDHENMFWYRQDPGLGLRLIYFSYDVKMKEKGDIPEGYSVSREKKERFSLILESASTNQTSMYLCASSPSDQIQPQHFGDGTRLSIL.

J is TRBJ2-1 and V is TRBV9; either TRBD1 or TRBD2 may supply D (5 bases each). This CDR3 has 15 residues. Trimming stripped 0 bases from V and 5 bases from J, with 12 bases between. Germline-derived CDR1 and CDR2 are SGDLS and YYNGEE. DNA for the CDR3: TGTGCCAGCAGCGTAGTTGGGACGTCCCACAATGAGCAGTTCTTC. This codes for CASSVVGTSHNEQFF.

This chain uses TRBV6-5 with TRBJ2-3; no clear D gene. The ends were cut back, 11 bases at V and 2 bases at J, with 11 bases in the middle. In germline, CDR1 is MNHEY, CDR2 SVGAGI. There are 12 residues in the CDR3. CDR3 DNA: TGTGCCTCTACCCCTCCCACAGATACGCAGTATTTT. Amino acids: CASTPPTDTQYF.